These 16 T cell receptor beta chains were sequenced from one sample in a study of T cell repertoires in cytomegalovirus infection. Using its own MiXCR run on the reads, TCRdb lists one record per CDR3 protein. The top ten hold roughly 8% of the sample, which has around 630,000 distinct CDR3 sequences, less than 25% seen once. The sequenced sample was CD8+ T cells from PBMCs. These receptors were taken from a human donor in good health (CMV status not recorded). Some clones in this sample may be carry-over from other donors' samples.

The chain joins TRBV6-5 to TRBJ1-4; the D is unclear. V dropped 2 bases and J dropped 8 bases, with 15 bases sitting between them. Germline CDR1 is MNHEY and CDR2 is SVGAGI. CDR3 length: 15 residues. CDR3 amino acids: CASSYLYGLDEKLFF. CDR3 nucleotides: TGTGCCAGCAGTTACCTTTACGGGTTAGACGAAAAACTGTTTTTT.

As for this clonotype: A read error is likely, as this CDR3 ends without the conserved phenylalanine or tryptophan. The chain is built from TRBV7-9 and TRBJ1-1; the D gene is possibly TRBD1 (6 bases). The ends were cut back, 5 bases at V and 6 bases at J, with 10 bases in the middle. The length of the CDR3 is 12 residues. Germline V gives CDR1 SEHNR, CDR2 FQNEAQ (reference sequence). CDR3 coding DNA: TGTGCCAGCAGCCACAGGGAACCTGAAGCTTTCGTT. Encoded protein: CASSHREPEAFV.

There are a few counts of this clonotype. The V gene is TRBV20-1, the J gene TRBJ2-1, with no clear D. This CDR3 has 12 residues. V was clipped by 1 base and J by 9 bases, with 10 bases between them. The germline gives CDR1 DFQATT, CDR2 SNEGSKA (reference sequence). The CDR3 region has the DNA TGCAGTGCTAGAGTGGCCAGCAGTGAGCAGTTCTTC. Protein product: CSARVASSEQFF.

The rearrangement uses TRBV6-5 and TRBJ1-6; 9 bases fit TRBD1. The V segment lost 2 bases and the J segment 9 bases; nucleotides outside the gene matches: 5. This CDR3 comprises 15 residues. Germline-derived CDR1 and CDR2 are MNHEY and SVGAGI. The CDR3 spells CASSYARDRVSPLHF. The DNA of the CDR3 is TGTGCCAGCAGTTACGCGCGGGACAGGGTTTCACCCCTCCACTTT.

The chain combines TRBV20-1 with TRBJ2-1; D ambiguous. Germline V CDR1 and CDR2: DFQATT, SNEGSKA (reference sequence). Trimming pared 5 bases from V and 2 bases from J, leaving 10 bases between. CDR3 length: 13 residues. The CDR3 loop reads CSALGPTYNEQFF. The CDR3 DNA is TGCAGTGCTCTTGGGCCAACCTACAATGAGCAGTTCTTC.

The J gene is TRBJ2-7, the V gene TRBV6-2 or TRBV6-3; a weak D match, TRBD1 (6 bases). Deletions cut 5 bases from V and 0 bases from J, with 23 bases between. Germline loops: CDR1 MNHEY, CDR2 SVGEGT. CDR3 size: 18 residues. As DNA, the CDR3 is TGTGCCAGCAGTACCCCAACTAGTGGGGGCCCACTCTCCTACGAGCAGTACGTC. Translation gives CASSTPTSGGPLSYEQYV.

This chain joins TRBV25-1 and TRBJ2-1, with 9 bases identical to TRBD1. Germline values: CDR1 MGHDK, CDR2 SYGVNS. The CDR3 is 15 residues long. The junction had 10 bases not matched to a gene; V was cut back by 4 bases and J by 9 bases. The CDR3 DNA is TGTGCCAGCAGTGGGGGGACAGGGAGGGGCCTTGAGCAGTTCTTC. This encodes CASSGGTGRGLEQFF.

This clonotype was picked up a small number of times. The chain is built from TRBV7-8 and TRBJ2-3; D uncertain. The CDR3 has 16 residues. The ends were cut back, 1 base at V and 0 bases at J, with 11 bases in the middle. Germline CDR1 SGHVS, CDR2 FQNEAQ. DNA of the CDR3: TGTGCCAGCAGCTTAGAGGCATCACCTAGCACAGATACGCAGTATTTT. As protein: CASSLEASPSTDTQYF.

This clonotype appeared many times. The junction differs from germline at one of its ends, possibly a read error. The V gene is TRBV6-1, the J gene TRBJ1-1; D is perhaps TRBD1 (5 bases). The CDR3 covers 12 residues. CDR1 is MNHNS and CDR2 is SASEGT in the germline V gene. CDR3 sequence reads: CTSSEDSLEAFF. CDR3 nucleotides: TGTACCAGCAGTGAAGACAGTCTAGAAGCTTTCTTT.

A remark on this clonotype: Possible read error: a much larger clone is one base away. J is TRBJ1-1 and V is TRBV27; the match to TRBD1 covers 10 bases. Trimming cost V 10 bases and J 4 bases; bases outside gene matches: 18. The CDR3 extends over 17 amino acids. CDR1 and CDR2 (germline): MNHEY, SMNVEV (reference sequence). CDR3 protein: CANSLIGTGDPRTEAFF. CDR3 bases: TGTGCCAACAGCCTAATCGGGACAGGGGACCCACGCACTGAAGCTTTCTTT.

Remarks on this clonotype: A much larger clone lies one base from this, so it may be a read error. The gene calls are TRBV5-6 and TRBJ1-2; a weak D match, TRBD1 (5 bases). Germline CDR1 and CDR2: SGHDT and YYEEEE. CDR3 length: 14 amino acids. CDR3 sequence: CASSWRGDLYGCTF. In nucleotides, the CDR3 is TGTGCCAGCAGCTGGCGGGGGGACCTCTATGGCTGCACCTTC.

In this sample, this clonotype turned up many times. The chain employs TRBV7-9 and TRBJ2-7, with unresolved D. The CDR3 sequence is 13 residues long. Trimming pared 1 base from V and 1 base from J, leaving 5 bases between. Germline assignment: CDR1 SEHNR and CDR2 FQNEAQ (reference sequence). The CDR3 bases are TGTGCCAGCAGCTTAGACGAGTCCTACGAGCAGTACGTC. This encodes CASSLDESYEQYV.

Ten or more counts support this clonotype. The rearrangement links TRBV6-1 to TRBJ2-7; 9 positions match TRBD2. The CDR3 has 15 amino acids. After removal of 7 bases from V and 0 bases from J, the junction contained 7 bases not matched to a gene. In germline, CDR1 is MNHNS, CDR2 SASEGT. The DNA of the CDR3 is TGTGCCAGCATAGGGCTAGCGGGGAGCTCCTACGAGCAGTACTTC. It yields the protein CASIGLAGSSYEQYF.

Details on this clonotype: A much larger clone differs from this one at a single base, so this may be a read error. This sequence joins TRBV7-2 and TRBJ1-5; the D is unclear. The CDR3 has 16 amino acids. Per the germline V gene, CDR1 is SGHTA and CDR2 is FQGNSA. V gave up 1 base and J gave up 16 bases, with 26 bases separating them. The CDR3 is CASSLVPPGSPFLVHF. The CDR3 coding sequence is TGTGCCAGCAGCTTAGTTCCGCCAGGCTCCCCCTTTCTTGTTCATTTT.

The chain is built from TRBV20-1 and TRBJ2-5; 7 bases match TRBD2. V lost 5 bases, J lost 5 bases, and 5 bases stayed unmatched. Per the germline V gene, CDR1 is DFQATT and CDR2 is SNEGSKA (reference sequence). The CDR3 has 12 amino acids. For the CDR3, the DNA is TGCAGTGCTTGGGGGGAGGGGGAGACCCAGTACTTC. The encoded protein is CSAWGEGETQYF.

This clonotype appeared many times. The CDR3 is CASSSHRTGGVWNTIYF. The DNA for the CDR3 is TGTGCCAGCAGTTCACACCGGACAGGGGGCGTTTGGAACACCATATATTTT. The genes are TRBV28 and TRBJ1-3; 11 nucleotides line up with TRBD1. The V gene end was trimmed by 4 bases and the J gene end by 7 bases; junction bases not matched to a gene: 12. The germline CDR1 and CDR2 sequences are MDHEN and SYDVKM. The CDR3 contains 17 residues.